What follows are 21 T cell receptor beta chains derived from one specimen sequenced in a study of blood T cell repertoires in COVID-19. Libraries were prepared by immunoSEQ multiplex PCR; TCRdb keeps only in-frame clonotypes and omits some of them. The sample holds about 84,000 clones; around 88% are singletons and the top ten take 35% to 40%. The sequenced sample consisted of peripheral blood. The receptors come from a man older than 75 with active or convalescent COVID-19.

V usage is TRBV3-1 (or the pseudogene TRBV3-2) and J usage is TRBJ2-7; 7 bases line up with TRBD2. J gave up 3 bases and V 1 base, and 6 bases lay outside the gene matches. Germline V gene lookup returns CDR1 LGHDT and CDR2 YNNKEL (reference sequence). CDR3 size: 15 residues. The CDR3 DNA reads TGTGCCAGCAGCCAAGGGCGGGACTACAACTACGAGCAGTACTTC. Protein: CASSQGRDYNYEQYF.

This clone was counted a single time. CDR3: CASSIRQGASETQYF. DNA of the CDR3: TGTGCCAGCAGCATAAGACAGGGGGCGAGTGAGACCCAGTACTTC. The chain joins TRBV28 to TRBJ2-5, with 10 bases lining up with TRBD1. Germline assignment: CDR1 MDHEN and CDR2 SYDVKM. CDR3 length: 15 residues. The trim removed 6 bases at V and 5 bases at J, leaving 9 bases unmatched.

The chain links TRBV7-8 to TRBJ1-5; TRBD1 matches 8 bases. The CDR3 totals 14 residues. V dropped 5 bases and J dropped 7; count of bases not matched to a gene: 7. Germline-derived CDR1 and CDR2 are SGHVS and FQNEAQ. CDR3 coding DNA: TGTGCCAGCAGCCCCCGGACAGGGTGGCAGCCCCAGCATTTT. Protein: CASSPRTGWQPQHF.

This chain links TRBV28 with TRBJ2-7; weak D call: TRBD1 (5 bases). This CDR3 is built from 14 residues. Germline values: CDR1 MDHEN, CDR2 SYDVKM. V shed 10 bases and J shed 1 base, with 17 bases lying between them. The chain's CDR3 is CATYASGQSYEQYF. Written as DNA, the CDR3 is TGTGCCACCTACGCTTCTGGACAATCCTACGAGCAGTACTTC.

This chain joins TRBV5-1 and TRBJ2-1; 11 bases line up with TRBD2. V dropped 0 bases and J dropped 6; count of bases not matched to a gene: 5. The CDR3 spans 16 residues. Germline V gene sequence: CDR1 SGHRS, CDR2 YFSETQ. CDR3: CASSLDATSGGNEQFF. As DNA, the CDR3 is TGCGCCAGCAGCTTGGACGCAACTAGCGGGGGCAATGAGCAGTTCTTC.

This sequence joins TRBV3-1 (or the pseudogene TRBV3-2) and TRBJ1-2, with 8 bases identical to TRBD1. Germline trimming cut 5 bases from V and 4 bases from J; bases unmatched to any gene: 6. CDR3 size: 14 residues. Germline CDR1 is LGHDT and CDR2 is YNNKEL (reference sequence). The CDR3 reads CASSNQGASYGYTF. As DNA, the CDR3 is TGTGCCAGCAGCAACCAGGGGGCCAGCTATGGCTACACCTTC.

This chain connects TRBV30 to TRBJ1-5; D not certain. V lost 0 bases to trimming and J lost 5 bases, with 5 bases between them. The V gene's germline CDR1 is GTSNPN and CDR2 SVGIG (reference sequence). There are 12 residues in the CDR3. In DNA form, the CDR3 reads TGTGCCTGGAGTGTACGGGATCAGCCCCAGCATTTT. As protein: CAWSVRDQPQHF.

V is TRBV29-1 and J is TRBJ2-1; 13 nucleotides align to TRBD2. Germline CDR1 SQVTM, CDR2 ANQGSEA. The CDR3 sequence is 17 residues long. The V gene end was trimmed by 7 bases and the J gene end by 5 bases; junction bases not matched to a gene: 14. The CDR3 spells CSAGGLAGNLGNNEQFF. In nucleotides, the CDR3 is TGCAGCGCCGGGGGACTAGCGGGGAATTTGGGGAACAATGAGCAGTTCTTC.

The rearrangement uses TRBV23-1 and TRBJ2-5; tentative D call: TRBD2 (6 bases). TRBV23-1 is labeled an ORF, and its function is uncertain. V gave up 4 bases and J gave up 2 bases, with 14 bases separating them. CDR3 size: 15 residues. CDR3 DNA: TGCGCCAGCAGTCTTGACCGGGACTCACAAGAGACCCAGTACTTC. Protein product: CASSLDRDSQETQYF.

The chain uses TRBV6-4 and TRBJ2-1, with D possibly matching TRBD2 (6 bases). The V end lost 0 bases, the J end lost 4 bases, and 10 bases lay between the germline ends. This CDR3 is 15 amino acids long. Germline CDR1 MRHNA, CDR2 SNTAGT. CDR3 in DNA: TGTGCCAGCAGTGACTCGGGGACTGATTACAATGAGCAGTTCTTC. Encoded protein: CASSDSGTDYNEQFF.

The chain joins TRBV4-3 to TRBJ1-5, with D possibly TRBD1 on 6 matching bases. Germline values: CDR1 LGHNA, CDR2 YSLEER. Between the trimmed V and J ends, which lost 1 base and 4 bases, there was a span of 8 bases. This CDR3 spans 14 amino acids. This CDR3 is CASSQAGVNQPQHF. CDR3 nucleotides: TGCGCCAGCAGCCAAGCAGGGGTAAATCAGCCCCAGCATTTT.

V is TRBV28 and J is TRBJ2-5, with 9 bases matching TRBD1. The CDR3 loop spans 16 amino acids. J lost 4 bases, V lost 6 bases, and 12 bases had no gene match. CDR1 MDHEN and CDR2 SYDVKM come from the germline V gene. CDR3 protein: CASRVLGDRDGETQYF. The DNA of the CDR3 is TGTGCCAGCAGGGTCCTAGGGGACAGGGATGGAGAGACCCAGTACTTC.

J is TRBJ1-4 and V is TRBV5-1, with 9 bases fitting TRBD1. CDR3 size: 14 residues. Germline V gene data show CDR1 as SGHRS and CDR2 as YFSETQ. V was pared by 5 bases and J by 6 bases, with 5 bases of the junction left unmatched. In DNA form, the CDR3 reads TGCGCCAGCAGTCTTGGACAGGGGTATGAAAAACTGTTTTTT. It is translated as CASSLGQGYEKLFF.

Only a few counts were recorded for this clone. This chain connects TRBV3-1 (or the pseudogene TRBV3-2) to TRBJ1-1; D is ambiguous. The CDR3 covers 16 residues. Trimming removed 0 bases from V and 1 base from J, with 12 bases in between. Per the germline V gene, CDR1 is LGHDT and CDR2 is YNNKEL (reference sequence). Written as DNA, the CDR3 is TGTGCCAGCAGCCAAGATCTGGGCTCCAGGAACACTGAAGCTTTCTTT. This encodes CASSQDLGSRNTEAFF.

V gene TRBV15 combines with J gene TRBJ1-5; D remains unclear. Germline V lookup: CDR1 LNHNV, CDR2 YYDKDF (reference sequence). This CDR3 region has 12 residues. Trimming took 4 bases from V and 6 from J, leaving 7 bases between them. CDR3 residues: CATSKNGQPQHF. Here the CDR3 DNA reads TGTGCCACCAGCAAAAACGGTCAGCCCCAGCATTTT.

DNA of the CDR3: TGTGCCAGCAGTCGGACCGGGACAGGGGTATACGAGCAGTACTTC. Translation: CASSRTGTGVYEQYF. The chain couples TRBV28 to TRBJ2-7; 10 bases are a match to TRBD1. CDR1 is MDHEN and CDR2 is SYDVKM in the germline V gene. The CDR3 has 15 residues. V dropped 5 bases and J dropped 4; count of bases not matched to a gene: 8.

This chain connects TRBV6-1 to TRBJ2-7, with D perhaps TRBD1 (6 bases). V was shortened by 6 bases and J by 5 bases, with 17 bases between the two germline ends. The CDR3 loop spans 14 amino acids. Germline CDR1 MNHNS, CDR2 SASEGT. The CDR3 region is CASRYKGGSNEQYF. Written as DNA, the CDR3 is TGTGCCAGCAGATATAAAGGGGGTAGCAACGAGCAGTACTTC.

This clone was recorded only once. The chain employs TRBV12-3 or TRBV12-4 and TRBJ1-1; unclear D gene. V gave up 2 bases and J gave up 0 bases, with 4 bases separating them. This CDR3 has 13 amino acids. CDR3 amino acids: CASSLQMNTEAFF. For the CDR3, the DNA is TGTGCCAGCAGTTTACAGATGAACACTGAAGCTTTCTTT.

The J gene is TRBJ2-7, the V gene TRBV7-6; 11 positions match TRBD2. Trimming took 5 bases from V and 0 from J; bases not matched to a gene: 6. Germline values: CDR1 SGHVS, CDR2 FNYEAQ. This CDR3 comprises 16 residues. The CDR3 nucleotides are TGTGCCAGCAGCACTCGACTAGCGGGGAGCTCCTACGAGCAGTACTTC. Its protein is CASSTRLAGSSYEQYF. Based on the CDR3 plus reference TRBV7-6 and TRBJ2-7, the full variable domain is GAGVSQSPRYKVTKRGQDVALRCDPISGHVSLYWYRQALGQGPEFLTYFNYEAQQDKSGLPNDRFSAERPEGSISTLTIQRTEQRDSAMYRCASSTRLAGSSYEQYFGPGTRLTVT.

V and J are TRBV28 and TRBJ2-5; 8 positions agree with TRBD2. Germline V CDR1 and CDR2: MDHEN, SYDVKM. The V segment lost 5 bases and the J segment 1 base; nucleotides outside the gene matches: 3. The CDR3 spans 14 residues. CDR3 residues: CASSLTSGQETQYF. CDR3 coding DNA: TGTGCCAGCAGTCTTACTAGCGGCCAAGAGACCCAGTACTTC.

J is TRBJ1-6 and V is TRBV30; D gene unclear. Trimming removed 0 bases from V and 4 bases from J, with 7 bases in between. Germline lookup yields CDR1 GTSNPN and CDR2 SVGIG (reference sequence). CDR3 size: 14 residues. In DNA, the CDR3 is TGTGCCTGGAGTGTGGTAGAGTATAATTCACCCCTCCACTTT. Translated: CAWSVVEYNSPLHF.